The subject of this entry is one T cell receptor beta chain. Its matching antigen is unknown. This sample is drawn from a study of graft-versus-host responses after intestinal transplantation. Study-wide background: Recipients obtained multivisceral, liver-intestinal, or isolated intestinal transplants. The recipients all started with anti-thymocyte globulin induction and then took tacrolimus and steroids for two to four years. Whole-study findings and limits: Researchers found GvH clones in recipient marrow, and some showed up first in ileum or blood. Early HvG declines after transplant were associated with peak circulating GvH clone levels.

CDR1 SGHNT and CDR2 YYREEE come from the germline V gene (reference sequence). Trimming left V 2 bases short and J 5 bases short, with 5 bases between. This CDR3 comprises 12 residues. Sequencing was performed with immunoSEQ multiplex PCR; in TCRdb, only in-frame clones are kept and a portion is missing. The table includes roughly 73,000 clones, about nine tenths detected once. Sample: unstimulated CD8+ T cells sorted from spleen or lymph node cells, taken before transplant. This TCR was sampled from a human donor who was the organ donor for an intestinal transplant. V and J are TRBV5-4 and TRBJ2-1; D is unresolved. CDR3 sequence reads: CASSFTDNEQFF. The CDR3 DNA follows: TGTGCCAGCAGCTTTACAGACAATGAGCAGTTCTTC.